The clone carrying this T cell receptor (beta chain) was seen a single time. Its antigen is still unknown. Clones were sequenced by immunoSEQ multiplex PCR, and TCRdb holds only the in-frame ones, with some missing. The sample comprises approximately 51,000 clones, 65% to 90% of which are singletons, and 31% rests with the top ten. The time point here: baseline pretreatment blood. Indicated treatment: 15 Gy SBRT to primary tumor, nephrectomy 4 weeks later. Serial blood draws occurred at baseline and 2 and 4 weeks post-SBRT. The record originates from a study of radiation and T cells in renal cell carcinoma. Whole-study context: Nephrectomy followed 15 Gy stereotactic body radiation by 4 weeks. Findings and limits, study-wide: In blood, top tumor clones expanded by 2 weeks, shrinking by 4. Baseline intratumoral clonotype presence is unknown without pretreatment biopsies.

V lost 6 bases and J 0 bases, leaving 19 bases between the germline ends. The CDR3 spans 18 residues. Germline values: CDR1 SGHTS, CDR2 YDEGEE. Source: blood, taken from a patient whose treatment included radiotherapy and nephrectomy. The TCR was taken from a woman in her 70s with renal cell carcinoma. The genes are TRBV5-8 and TRBJ2-6, with a possible D match to TRBD1 (6 bases). The CDR3 sequence is CASTRRGTHYSGANVLTF. The CDR3 DNA reads TGTGCCAGCACCCGAAGAGGGACACATTACTCTGGGGCCAACGTCCTGACTTTC.